This T cell receptor (beta chain) comes out of a study of blood T cell repertoires in COVID-19. Across the study: COVID-19 samples collected from the United States, Italy and Spain covered acute and convalescent phases. In each case, the material was cDNA or gDNA derived from T cells, B-cell-depleted T cells, or PBMCs.

Methods used by the authors: Amplification of reference gene primers was used by the study to estimate nucleated cell counts. The table came from immunoSEQ multiplex PCR; TCRdb's copy has only in-frame clones and leaves some out. For V, J and clone size, that table is used; D and trimming come from the DNA. The sample lists approximately 410,000 clones, 70% to 90% occurring once. This clone showed up just once. The TCR originated in a woman aged 25 to 39 with active or convalescent COVID-19. The source material was peripheral blood.

The CDR3 DNA follows: TGTGCCAGCAGTTTATCGAGGACAGGGGTTGGCTACACCTTC. Translation: CASSLSRTGVGYTF. V and J are TRBV27 and TRBJ1-2, with 9 nucleotides matching TRBD1. V gave up 0 bases and J gave up 7 bases; unmatched junction bases: 3. The CDR3 length is 14 residues. CDR1 and CDR2 from the germline V gene are MNHEY and SMNVEV (reference sequence).